One sample yielded the 4 T cell receptor beta chains listed below, sequenced in a study of shared clonotypes between healthy human individuals. Data came from immunoSEQ multiplex PCR; TCRdb stores just in-frame clones and leaves some out. The sample includes 100,000 or so clones, about 66% of them seen just once. Sequencing was done on a sample of memory CD8+ T cells sorted from blood. The subset denotes: CD45RO+ cells pooled with CCR7-negative TemRA cells. Receptors originate from a woman aged 25 to 45 in good health.

CDR3 sequence reads: CASSSLLAGGGNEQFF. The CDR3, as DNA: TGCGCCAGCAGCTCCCTACTAGCGGGAGGTGGAAATGAGCAGTTCTTC. J is TRBJ2-1 and V is TRBV5-1, with 12 bases identical to TRBD2. The junction had 8 bases not matched to a gene; V was cut back by 3 bases and J by 7 bases. This CDR3 has 16 amino acids. Germline V gene lookup returns CDR1 SGHRS and CDR2 YFSETQ.

The rearrangement links TRBV5-1 to TRBJ1-4, with 9 positions matching TRBD1. Germline lookup yields CDR1 SGHRS and CDR2 YFSETQ. V lost 5 bases and J lost 9; bases outside the gene matches: 14. CDR3 length equals 16 residues. Written as DNA, the CDR3 is TGCGCCAGCAGTCGGAAGGGGGACAGGGCTCAGAAAAAACTGTTTTTT. Translation: CASSRKGDRAQKKLFF.

This clone was seen a handful of times. The CDR3, as DNA: TGTGCCAGCAGCTTATCCCCATCTTTGAGCTCCTACGAGCAGTACTTC. Its protein product is CASSLSPSLSSYEQYF. The chain carries TRBV5-4 and TRBJ2-7; D is ambiguous. The CDR3 covers 16 residues. Trimming shortened V by 2 bases and J by 0 bases, and 15 bases separated the two germline ends. Germline values: CDR1 SGHNT, CDR2 YYREEE (reference sequence).

This rearrangement joins TRBV10-3 to TRBJ1-1, with D possibly being TRBD1 (5 bases). This CDR3 has 14 amino acids. The germline gives CDR1 ENHRY, CDR2 SYGVKD. Trimming left V 5 bases short and J 0 bases short, with 10 bases between. The CDR3 DNA follows: TGTGCCATCAGTCCAGGGAACTTGAACACTGAAGCTTTCTTT. The encoded protein is CAISPGNLNTEAFF.